This T cell receptor (beta chain) was sequenced in a study of monozygotic twins with inflammatory bowel disease. TCRdb re-analyzed the 5' RACE reads; it lists each CDR3 protein once, without DNA. Its table lists approximately 420,000 distinct CDR3 sequences. The germline V gene encodes CDR1 LNHDA and CDR2 SQIVND (reference sequence). The CDR3 totals 16 residues. Sequencing input: blood. J is TRBJ2-5 and V is TRBV19; TCRdb's D call, TRBD1, is unchecked because there is no DNA. The receptor was isolated from a human donor with ulcerative colitis or Crohn's disease, or a healthy co-twin of an affected twin (not recorded which). The CDR3 sequence is CASSRAGTGGGETQYF.